What follows are 5 T cell receptor beta chains derived from one specimen sequenced in a study of blood T cell repertoires in COVID-19. Here immunoSEQ multiplex PCR was the method, and the copy in TCRdb shows in-frame clones only, minus some. The sample lists approximately 300,000 clones; 92% were seen once. The specimen sequenced was PBMCs or T cells enriched from blood (not recorded which). The source of these receptors is a woman aged 25 to 45 who had recovered from COVID-19.

This rearrangement joins TRBV5-4 to TRBJ1-5, with TRBD1 identical over 9 bases. The germline V gene encodes CDR1 SGHNT and CDR2 YYREEE (reference sequence). The CDR3 is made up of 15 amino acids. J lost 4 bases, V lost 1 base, and 3 bases had no gene match. CDR3 amino acids: CASSLQGQGNQPQHF. Written as DNA, the CDR3 is TGTGCCAGCAGCTTGCAGGGACAGGGAAATCAGCCCCAGCATTTT.

The gene calls are TRBV27 and TRBJ1-5; 7 nucleotides line up with TRBD1. The CDR3 runs 13 residues. Germline V gives CDR1 MNHEY, CDR2 SMNVEV (reference sequence). Unmatched junction bases numbered 5, after V lost 5 bases and J lost 7 bases. The DNA for the CDR3 is TGTGCCAGCAGTCTCATGGACAGGCAGCCCCAGCATTTT. Translating it yields CASSLMDRQPQHF.

The rearrangement links TRBV7-9 to TRBJ2-6, with 7 nucleotides matching TRBD2. Per germline, CDR1 SEHNR and CDR2 FQNEAQ (reference sequence). J lost 1 base, V lost 10 bases, and 1 base had no gene match. This CDR3 is 13 amino acids long. The CDR3 region has the DNA TGTGCCAACGGGAGGTCTGGGGCCAACGTCCTGACTTTC. It is translated as CANGRSGANVLTF.

This clone has a single count. The chain employs TRBV6-5 and TRBJ2-6; no reliable D call. Germline CDR1 MNHEY, CDR2 SVGAGI. This CDR3 contains 16 residues. The germline V and J ends were trimmed by 2 bases and 0 bases, with 8 bases remaining between them. The CDR3 region is CASSYRRSSGANVLTF. The CDR3 DNA reads as TGTGCCAGCAGTTACCGACGGAGCTCTGGGGCCAACGTCCTGACTTTC.

This chain connects TRBV2 to TRBJ2-1; 9 bases are a match to TRBD2. The germline V gene has CDR1 SNHLY and CDR2 FYNNEI. The ends lost 2 bases at V and 7 bases at J; junction bases unmatched: 15. CDR3 length: 18 residues. The DNA of the CDR3 is TGTGCCAGCAGTGAACCTCGGTATAGCGGGAGCGGGGGTAATGAGCAGTTCTTC. It specifies CASSEPRYSGSGGNEQFF.